Below, one T cell receptor beta chain is given with its context. This clone was observed a single time. What this receptor recognizes is not known. No base qualities exist here, and no much larger clone lies one base off it. At one collaborating source in Seattle, patients were enrolled during active infection and were followed longitudinally through the course of disease. Collaborating institutions collected whole blood in K2EDTA tubes following their own protocols. For TCRbeta analysis, collaborators shipped samples as frozen whole blood, isolated PBMCs, or DNA extracted from either of those sample types. The immunoSEQ Assay, a bias-controlled multiplex PCR, was used to amplify TCRbeta CDR3 regions from genomic DNA. In the paper's pipeline: The number of nucleated cells in each sample was estimated by amplification of reference gene primers within the assay. To quantify the absolute abundance of each unique TCRbeta CDR3 rearrangement, sequence reads were collapsed and filtered. Productive Simpson clonality was computed per sample as the square root of Simpson's diversity index over productive rearrangements. This is the immuneACCESS table as TCRdb keeps it, with only in-frame sequences that have V and J called. A part of the clones is gone; compared with another copy, unresolved V genes explain less than half, and the rest is unexplained. That table furnishes V, J and clone size, whereas the DNA furnished D and trimming. The sample includes 65,000 or so clones, with 75% to 90% observed a single time. The ten largest make up roughly 10% of the sample.

These data belong to a study of blood T cell repertoires in COVID-19 (dated by TCRdb to the early 2020s). Concerning the study at large: The collaborator samples originated in the United States, Italy and Spain and spanned the acute and convalescent phases of COVID-19. The prospective study material was composed of cDNA or gDNA derived from T cells, B-cell-depleted T cells, or PBMCs. Subjects who had been exposed to COVID-19, were actively infected with it, or had recovered from it provided the deeply sampled blood TCRbeta repertoires that made up the dataset. The repertoires were released in a freely available public database intended as a resource for research on the immune response to SARS-CoV-2. Samples were obtained from the ongoing ImmuneRACE study (first 160 participants) and from 1,254 subjects provided by 6 global collaborators. Sample metadata almost always included a de-identified subject ID, COVID-19 status, age in years and sex. HLA class I and class II types, where available, came from metadata supplied by the sample provider rather than from assay-based typing.

CDR1 and CDR2 (WSHSY, SAAADI) derive from the germline V gene. Including cysteine and phenylalanine, the CDR3 has 13 amino acids. Just CDR3 DNA is preserved here, 39 bases in frame from base 1. V is cut by 5 bases and J by 2 bases, and the space between the germline ends is 10 bases. The paper's findings and limits, for the study overall: The quantity of clinical and demographic metadata differed by source and by participant and was supplied without curation.

The sequenced sample was peripheral blood. The chain employs TRBV10-2 and TRBJ2-7; possibly the D gene is TRBD2, per 6 matching bases. This TCR was recovered from a young man with COVID-19, enrolled during active disease. The DNA sequence is as follows: TGCGCCAGCAGTCGCGGGGCCGCCTACGAGCAGTACTTC. This sequence encodes CASSRGAAYEQYF.